This T cell receptor beta chain was captured in a study of blood T cell repertoires in COVID-19. In the study overall: Specimens from acute and convalescent COVID-19 originated in the United States, Italy and Spain.

Seattle patients were enrolled during active infection and followed longitudinally. Repertoires were generated with immunoSEQ multiplex PCR, while TCRdb's copy carries only in-frame clones and drops some. Of some 180,000 clones listed, around 81% are singletons. V trimming: 0 bases; J trimming: 0 bases; junction bases outside the gene matches: 10. The CDR3 is 18 residues long. Germline CDR1 and CDR2: LGHNT and FRNRAP. The sequenced sample was peripheral blood. The sequence came from a woman between 40 and 55 years old with COVID-19, enrolled during active disease. The V gene is TRBV12-5, the J gene TRBJ1-2, with 7 bases that match TRBD1. CDR3 DNA sequence: TGTGCTAGTGGTTTGGTACCCACAGGGGCGAGAGCTAACTATGGCTACACCTTC. This sequence encodes CASGLVPTGARANYGYTF.